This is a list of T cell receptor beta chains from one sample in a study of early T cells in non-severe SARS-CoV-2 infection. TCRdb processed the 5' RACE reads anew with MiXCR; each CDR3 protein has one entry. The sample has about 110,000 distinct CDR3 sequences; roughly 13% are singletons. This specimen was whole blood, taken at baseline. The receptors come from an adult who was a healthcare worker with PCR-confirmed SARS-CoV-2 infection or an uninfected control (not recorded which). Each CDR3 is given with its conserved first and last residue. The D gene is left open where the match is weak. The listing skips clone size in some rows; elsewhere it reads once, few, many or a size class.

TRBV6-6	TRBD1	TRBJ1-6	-	TGTGCCAGCAGCTTACAGGGGGCTAATTCACCCCTCCACTTT	CASSLQGANSPLHF
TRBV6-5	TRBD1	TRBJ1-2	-	TGTGCCAGCAGACCCCAGGGGGGCTATGGCTACACCTTC	CASRPQGGYGYTF
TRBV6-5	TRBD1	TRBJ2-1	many	TGTGCCAGCAGTCGACAGGGCAATGAGCAGTTCTTC	CASSRQGNEQFF
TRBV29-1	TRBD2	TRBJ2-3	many	TGCAGCGTTGAAGATCCAGCGGGAGGGCGAAAAGATACGCAGTATTTT	CSVEDPAGGRKDTQYF
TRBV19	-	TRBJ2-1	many	TGTGCCAGTACGGAGGGTCTCAAGTACAATGAGCAGTTCTTC	CASTEGLKYNEQFF
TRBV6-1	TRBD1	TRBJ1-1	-	TGTGCCAGCACTCCGAGGGGGCCTTCCACTGAAGCTTTCTTT	CASTPRGPSTEAFF
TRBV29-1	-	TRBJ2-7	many	TGCAGCGTTGTCGGAGGAGGAGTTGCCTACGAGCAGTACTTC	CSVVGGGVAYEQYF
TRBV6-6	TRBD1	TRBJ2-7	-	TGTGCCAGCAGTAAGGGACAGTTTAGCTACGAGCAGTACTTC	CASSKGQFSYEQYF
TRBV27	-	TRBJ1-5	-	TGTGCCAGCAGTTCCACCCTGACACGCAGCAATCAGCCCCAGCATTTT	CASSSTLTRSNQPQHF
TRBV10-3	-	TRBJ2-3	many	TGTGCCATCGGCGGGGACACAGATACGCAGTATTTT	CAIGGDTDTQYF
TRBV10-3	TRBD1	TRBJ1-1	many	TGTGCCTTATCCCCAGGGGGCCCGAACACTGAAGCTTTCTTT	CALSPGGPNTEAFF
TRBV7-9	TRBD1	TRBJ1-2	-	TGTGCCAGCAGCTACCAGGACAGGGACTACACCTTC	CASSYQDRDYTF
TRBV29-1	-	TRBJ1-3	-	TGCAGCGTTGGAGGAGGCATAGCTGGAAACACCATATATTTT	CSVGGGIAGNTIYF
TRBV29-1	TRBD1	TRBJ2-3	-	TGCAGCGTTGAATGGCGGACAGGGCAGGGCGCCCTTGCGCAGTATTTT	CSVEWRTGQGALAQYF
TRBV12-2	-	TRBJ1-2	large	TGTGCAAGTCGCTCGGACAGGCGTTCGGTCTACACCTTC	CASRSDRRSVYTF
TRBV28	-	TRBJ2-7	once	TGTGCCAGCAGTATGAGGACAGCCGAGCAGTACTTC	CASSMRTAEQYF
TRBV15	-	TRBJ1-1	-	TGTGCCACCAGCAGAGAAAGCAGGGAGACTGAAGCTTTCTTT	CATSRESRETEAFF
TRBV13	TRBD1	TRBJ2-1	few	TGTGCCAGCAGCCTCGCCGGGACAGGGTCATCGGGTGAGCAGTTCTTC	CASSLAGTGSSGEQFF
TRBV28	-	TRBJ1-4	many	TGTGCCAGCAGTTTATGGGCAGGTGAAAAACTGTTTTTT	CASSLWAGEKLFF
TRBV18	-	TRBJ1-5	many	TGTGCCAGCTCGGAAGGGGCTAATCAGCCCCAGCATTTT	CASSEGANQPQHF
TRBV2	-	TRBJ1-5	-	TGTGCCAGCAACGGGGGGAGTCAGCCCCAGCATTTT	CASNGGSQPQHF
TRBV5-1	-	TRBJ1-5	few	TGCGCCAGCAGCTTGGCCGGGTATAGCAATCAGCCCCAGCATTTT	CASSLAGYSNQPQHF
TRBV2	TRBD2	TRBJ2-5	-	TGTGCCAGACTAGCGGGAGGAAGCCGGGAGACCCAGTACTTC	CARLAGGSRETQYF
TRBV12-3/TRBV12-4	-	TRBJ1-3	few	TGTGCCAGCAGCCGCGGGGGACCCAGGAGCTCTGGAAACACCATATATTTT	CASSRGGPRSSGNTIYF
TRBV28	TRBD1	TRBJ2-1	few	TGTGCCAGCAGCCCCCCCATTGGACAGGGGGCATATGAGCAGTTCTTC	CASSPPIGQGAYEQFF
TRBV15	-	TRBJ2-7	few	TGTGCCACCAGCAGAGGGTGGAACGAGCAGTACTTC	CATSRGWNEQYF
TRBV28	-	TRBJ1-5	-	TGTGCCAGCAGCCCGGGGGTGGATCAGCCCCAGCATTTT	CASSPGVDQPQHF
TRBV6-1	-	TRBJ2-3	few	TGTGCCAGCACCCCCACAGTCGTTCCGTCCGCAGATACGCAGTATTTT	CASTPTVVPSADTQYF
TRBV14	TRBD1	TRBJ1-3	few	TGTGCCAGCAGCCAAGTCTATGGAGGGGGCGAAAACACCATATATTTT	CASSQVYGGGENTIYF
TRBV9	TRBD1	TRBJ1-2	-	TGTGCCAGCAGAATGGGGACAGGGGTATCCTATGGCTACACCTTC	CASRMGTGVSYGYTF
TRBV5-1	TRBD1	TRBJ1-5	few	TGCGCCAGCAGCCCGACAGGGCTGAATCAGCCCCAGCATTTT	CASSPTGLNQPQHF
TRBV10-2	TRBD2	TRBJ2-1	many	TGCGCCAGCAGTGAGTCCTTCCTTAGCGGGAGCCCCTACAATGAGCAGTTCTTC	CASSESFLSGSPYNEQFF
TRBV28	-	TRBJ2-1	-	TGTGCCAGCAGTTTAAACCTACTGGAGCAGTTCTTC	CASSLNLLEQFF
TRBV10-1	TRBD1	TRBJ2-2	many	TGCGCCAGTTCCGGGACAGGGGTCACCGGGGAGCTGTTTTTT	CASSGTGVTGELFF
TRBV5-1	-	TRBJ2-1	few	TGCGCCAGCAGCTGGGCCGGGTCCCCCTACAATGAGCAGTTCTTC	CASSWAGSPYNEQFF
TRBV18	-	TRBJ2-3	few	TGTGCCAGCTCACCACGTGTAAGCACAGATACGCAGTATTTT	CASSPRVSTDTQYF
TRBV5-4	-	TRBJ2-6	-	TGTGCCAGCAGCTCTCCGACCGGAGGGGCCAACGTCCTGACTTTC	CASSSPTGGANVLTF
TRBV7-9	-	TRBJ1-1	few	TGTGCCAGCAGCGCCGCCCGAGAGGACACTGAAGCTTTCTTT	CASSAAREDTEAFF
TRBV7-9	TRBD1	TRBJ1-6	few	TGTGCCAGCAGAAGGGACAGGGACCAACTTTCACCCCTCCACTTT	CASRRDRDQLSPLHF
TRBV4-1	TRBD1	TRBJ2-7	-	TGCGCCAGCAGCCAGGACAGGGGGATATCCTACGAGCAGTACTTC	CASSQDRGISYEQYF
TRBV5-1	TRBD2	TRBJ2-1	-	TGCGCCAGCAGCTTGGGACTAGCGGGAGTTACCTACAATGAGCAGTTCTTC	CASSLGLAGVTYNEQFF
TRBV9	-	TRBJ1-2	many	TGTGCCAGCAGCGTAGGAACGAGCTACACCTTC	CASSVGTSYTF
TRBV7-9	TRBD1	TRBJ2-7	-	TGTGCCAGCAGCTCCCCTGACAGGGCGCCCTACGAGCAGTACTTC	CASSSPDRAPYEQYF
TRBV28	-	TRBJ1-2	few	TGTGCCAGCAGTCCCGGTGGCGGCTCAAACTATGGCTACACCTTC	CASSPGGGSNYGYTF
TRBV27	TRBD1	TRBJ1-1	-	TGTGCCACCTCCCGACAGGGGGTACCTGTCACTGAAGCTTTCTTT	CATSRQGVPVTEAFF
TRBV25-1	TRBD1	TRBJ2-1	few	TGTGCCAGCATCGCCGGGACAGGGGGCTACAATGTGCAGTTCTTC	CASIAGTGGYNVQFF
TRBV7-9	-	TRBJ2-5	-	TGTGCCAGCTCCGTGACAGTTACAGAGACCCAGTACTTC	CASSVTVTETQYF
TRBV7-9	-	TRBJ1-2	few	TGTGCCAGCAGCTTAGTAGTGAATGGCTACACCTTC	CASSLVVNGYTF
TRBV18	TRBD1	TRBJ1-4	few	TGTGCCAGCTCGCCCGGACAGGGGGCGGGTGAAAAACTGTTTTTT	CASSPGQGAGEKLFF
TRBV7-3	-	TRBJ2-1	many	TGTGCCAGCAGCTTAGGGTACAATGAGCAGTTCTTC	CASSLGYNEQFF